This T cell receptor beta chain was documented in a study of cytomegalovirus exposure and HLA in healthy donors. Study context: A subsequent analysis reported that the 120 validation repertoires were produced on the same platform that had also been used for the approximately 710 first-cohort repertoires. General study findings and limits: Reported performance of the classifier showed diagnosis of cytomegalovirus status with high specificity and sensitivity. The study listed roughly 150 cytomegalovirus-associated TCR beta chains. Rarity held for most TCR sequences, but there were some public TCRs that occurred in many donors.

This CDR3 is built from 14 residues. V was clipped by 2 bases and J by 5 bases, with 10 bases between them. Germline V gene data show CDR1 as MNHEY and CDR2 as SMNVEV (reference sequence). Comments on this clone: Its specificity is not known.

Some clones are missing from TCRdb's copy, which holds only in-frame ones; the method was immunoSEQ multiplex PCR. The sample holds hundreds of thousands of clones, more than 85% seen once. Sequencing used PBMCs. The receptor comes from a man younger than 35 in good health and CMV-seropositive. The genes are TRBV27 and TRBJ1-5; possible D gene TRBD1, 6 bases. CDR3 amino acids: CASSLQGPDQPQHF. For the CDR3, the DNA is TGTGCCAGCAGTTTACAGGGGCCAGATCAGCCCCAGCATTTT.